This entry lists 19 T cell receptor beta chains sequenced from one sample in a study of identical twins. MiXCR was run by TCRdb on the 5' RACE reads, yielding one entry per CDR3 protein. The table shows 200,000 to 250,000 distinct CDR3 sequences, with roughly 7.1% occurring only once. The same sample was also used in a study of T cells expressing NK-cell markers.

The specimen was CD8+ T cells sorted from blood. These receptors were taken from a woman between 18 and 29 years old in good health.

This clonotype was detected a few times. This chain joins TRBV20-1 and TRBJ2-5; D possibly matches TRBD1 or TRBD2 (5 bases each). Germline CDR1 reads DFQATT; CDR2 reads SNEGSKA (reference sequence). The germline V and J ends were trimmed by 2 bases and 5 bases, with 12 bases remaining between them. The length of the CDR3 is 13 residues. CDR3 in amino acids: CSARTRGAETQYF. CDR3 DNA: TGCAGTGCTAGAACGAGGGGAGCGGAGACCCAGTACTTC.

The chain is built from TRBV27 and TRBJ2-7; TRBD2 agrees at 7 bases. The CDR3 length is 15 residues. CDR1 and CDR2 from the germline V gene are MNHEY and SMNVEV (reference sequence). V gave up 2 bases and J gave up 1 base; unmatched junction bases: 5. This CDR3 reads CASSLGRVWSYEQYF. The CDR3 nucleotides read TGTGCCAGCAGTTTAGGGAGGGTTTGGTCCTACGAGCAGTACTTC.

V is TRBV19 and J is TRBJ2-1; D is perhaps TRBD2 (5 bases). The CDR3 sequence is 18 residues long. V lost 3 bases, J lost 8 bases, and 26 bases lay in between. Germline V gene sequence: CDR1 LNHDA, CDR2 SQIVND (reference sequence). The chain's CDR3 is CASSIYLELVRSIHEQFF. CDR3 in DNA: TGTGCCAGTAGTATTTACCTAGAACTAGTCCGGTCCATCCATGAGCAGTTCTTC.

This clonotype was seen ten or more times. The rearrangement uses TRBV4-2 and TRBJ2-3, with 11 bases identical to TRBD2. Trimming at V came to 7 bases and at J to 0 bases, leaving 9 bases not matched to a gene. CDR1 is LGHNA, CDR2 YNFKEQ, per germline. CDR3 length equals 17 residues. The CDR3 DNA sequence: TGTGCCAGCACTATGAGACTAGCGGGGACTAGCACAGATACGCAGTATTTT. Protein product: CASTMRLAGTSTDTQYF.

Only a few counts were recorded for this clonotype. This chain uses TRBV13 with TRBJ2-1; 10 positions match TRBD2. The length of the CDR3 is 16 residues. V gave up 4 bases and J gave up 8 bases; unmatched junction bases: 11. Germline V lookup: CDR1 PRHDT, CDR2 FYEKMQ (reference sequence). DNA for the CDR3: TGTGCCAGCAGCTCCGAACCCAGCGGGGGGGCCCATGAGCAGTTCTTC. It translates to CASSSEPSGGAHEQFF.

This clonotype appeared many times. One end of the junction is discordant with germline, which a read error may explain. V usage is TRBV7-7 and J usage is TRBJ2-1; 7 bases are a match to TRBD2. This CDR3 spans 14 amino acids. CDR1 and CDR2 (germline): SSHAT, FNYEAQ (reference sequence). The CDR3 nucleotides are TGTGCTAGCAGCCATAGCGGGTTCGACAATGAGCAGTTCTTC. Protein: CASSHSGFDNEQFF.

The chain carries TRBV14 and TRBJ2-2, with 8 bases fitting TRBD1. V shed 3 bases and J 1 base; nucleotides not matched to a gene: 4. This CDR3 comprises 16 residues. Germline V lookup: CDR1 SGHDN, CDR2 FVKESK. CDR3 DNA sequence: TGTGCCAGCAGCCAGGGGACAGGAGAGAACACCGGGGAGCTGTTTTTT. Amino acids: CASSQGTGENTGELFF.

This clonotype was seen many times. The chain couples TRBV5-1 to TRBJ2-7; TRBD2 matches at 8 bases. The germline CDR1 and CDR2 sequences are SGHRS and YFSETQ. The CDR3 is 16 amino acids. Trimming removed 4 bases from V and 3 bases from J; junction bases left unmatched: 12. The CDR3 DNA sequence: TGCGCCAGCAGCCGGGCGGTAGCGGGACCTCTCTACGAGCAGTACTTC. It encodes CASSRAVAGPLYEQYF.

DNA for the CDR3: TGTGCCAGCAGCTTTCCCAGACTAGCGGGTGATGAAATTACAGATACGCAGTATTTT. Amino acid sequence: CASSFPRLAGDEITDTQYF. The V and J genes are TRBV11-1 and TRBJ2-3; TRBD2 aligns across 10 bases. J gave up 3 bases and V 3 bases, and 15 bases lay outside the gene matches. This CDR3 spans 19 amino acids. Germline CDR1 SGHAT, CDR2 FQDESV (reference sequence).

This clonotype was found a few times. The V gene is TRBV20-1, the J gene TRBJ2-7; D perhaps matches TRBD1 (5 bases). The CDR3 spans 15 residues. V was trimmed by 3 bases and J by 5 bases, leaving 20 bases between them. The germline V gene has CDR1 DFQATT and CDR2 SNEGSKA (reference sequence). For the CDR3, the DNA is TGCAGTGCTAGGACAAGTCAGGGTTATACCCACGAGCAGTACTTC. Protein product: CSARTSQGYTHEQYF.

This clonotype was seen repeatedly, ten times or more. The gene calls are TRBV12-3 or TRBV12-4 and TRBJ1-5; D is uncertain. The CDR3 sequence is 12 residues long. V gave up 1 base and J gave up 5 bases, with 3 bases separating them. The CDR3: CASSLVDQPQHF. DNA for the CDR3: TGTGCCAGCAGTTTAGTCGATCAGCCCCAGCATTTT.

This clonotype was picked up many times. The J gene is TRBJ1-1, the V gene TRBV12-5, with D hard to call. The V end lost 6 bases, the J end lost 2 bases, and 16 bases lay between the germline ends. Germline CDR1 and CDR2: LGHNT and FRNRAP. The CDR3 sequence is 15 residues long. CDR3 bases: TGTGCTAGTGGCCCCCCCGGCCCCCTTAACACTGAAGCTTTCTTT. Translation gives CASGPPGPLNTEAFF.

The chain is built from TRBV7-2 and TRBJ2-3; 10 positions agree with TRBD2. With V trimmed by 5 bases and J by 2 bases, 10 bases remained unmatched. Germline V gene lookup returns CDR1 SGHTA and CDR2 FQGNSA. The CDR3 covers 17 residues. CDR3: CASSARLAGPPTDTQYF. For the CDR3, the DNA is TGTGCCAGCAGCGCTAGACTAGCGGGCCCCCCCACAGATACGCAGTATTTT.

This clonotype was seen more than once but under ten times. V and J are TRBV30 and TRBJ2-1, with unresolved D. V lost 5 bases and J lost 6, with 5 bases in between. There are 10 residues in the CDR3. Germline assignment: CDR1 GTSNPN and CDR2 SVGIG (reference sequence). The CDR3, as DNA: TGTGCCTGGGCCTTCAATGAGCAGTTCTTC. Protein product: CAWAFNEQFF.

The J gene is TRBJ1-2, the V gene TRBV6-2 or TRBV6-3, with D unresolved. The CDR3 runs to 17 residues. Germline V gene sequence: CDR1 MNHEY, CDR2 SVGEGT. Trimming pared 7 bases from V and 4 bases from J, leaving 25 bases between. CDR3 loop: CASTSRFKREVRYGYTF. Here the CDR3 DNA reads TGTGCCAGCACTTCAAGGTTTAAGCGGGAAGTTCGCTATGGCTACACCTTC.

There are a few counts of this clonotype. The V call is TRBV28, the J call TRBJ2-1; D is uncertain. Germline CDR1 reads MDHEN; CDR2 reads SYDVKM. Trimming stripped 6 bases from V and 3 bases from J, with 6 bases between. The CDR3 covers 12 residues. The CDR3 reads CASRPYYNEQFF. CDR3 DNA sequence: TGTGCCAGCAGGCCTTACTACAATGAGCAGTTCTTC.

This chain uses TRBV7-2 with TRBJ2-5, with D perhaps matching TRBD2 (6 bases). CDR1 and CDR2 (germline): SGHTA, FQGNSA. Trimming cost V 5 bases and J 2 bases, with 12 bases left between them. CDR3 length: 14 residues. For the CDR3, the DNA is TGTGCCAGCAGCACCCGGGACTTTCAAGAGACCCAGTACTTC. It encodes CASSTRDFQETQYF.

This clonotype appeared a few times. The chain couples TRBV30 to TRBJ2-1; 7 positions agree with TRBD2. The CDR3 spans 14 residues. Trimming took 4 bases from V and 8 from J; bases not matched to a gene: 11. From germline, CDR1 is GTSNPN and CDR2 SVGIG (reference sequence). The CDR3 spells CAWTYGGTIDEQFF. DNA of the CDR3: TGTGCCTGGACTTATGGCGGGACTATCGATGAGCAGTTCTTC.

This clonotype was seen only a few times. The chain employs TRBV6-1 and TRBJ1-3; D remains ambiguous. Trimming took 6 bases from V and 0 from J, leaving 9 bases between them. The CDR3 extends over 14 amino acids. Germline V lookup: CDR1 MNHNS, CDR2 SASEGT. The CDR3 sequence: CASREEVSGNTIYF. DNA of the CDR3: TGTGCCAGCAGAGAGGAGGTCTCTGGAAACACCATATATTTT.